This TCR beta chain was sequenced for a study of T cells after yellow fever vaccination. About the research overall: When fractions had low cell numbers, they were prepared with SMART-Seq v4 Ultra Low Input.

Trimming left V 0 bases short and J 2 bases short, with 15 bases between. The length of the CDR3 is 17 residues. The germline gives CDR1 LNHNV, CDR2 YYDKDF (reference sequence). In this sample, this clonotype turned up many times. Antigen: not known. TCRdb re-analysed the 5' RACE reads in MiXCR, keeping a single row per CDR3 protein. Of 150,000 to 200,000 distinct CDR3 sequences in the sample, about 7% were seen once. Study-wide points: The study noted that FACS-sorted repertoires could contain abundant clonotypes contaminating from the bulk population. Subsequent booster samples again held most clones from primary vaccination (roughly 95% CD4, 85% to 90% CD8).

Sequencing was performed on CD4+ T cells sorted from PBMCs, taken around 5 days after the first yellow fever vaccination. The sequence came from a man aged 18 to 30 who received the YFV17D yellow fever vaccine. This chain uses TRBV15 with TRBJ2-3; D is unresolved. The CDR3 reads CATSRDQGNHFTDTQYF. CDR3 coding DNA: TGTGCCACCAGCAGAGATCAAGGGAACCACTTCACAGATACGCAGTATTTT.